The rows below give T cell receptor beta chains drawn from one sample of a study of T cells expressing NK-cell markers. From its re-call of the 5' RACE reads, TCRdb lists each CDR3 protein once, without DNA. Its table lists over 150,000 distinct CDR3 sequences. Source material: blood T cells: a sorted CD56 or NKG2C T cell subset, CD4+ or CD8+ T cells, or bulk PBMC T cells (not recorded which). These receptor sequences come from a woman in her forties or fifties in good health. Each CDR3 is given with its conserved first and last residue. Fields, in order: V gene, J gene, CDR3 protein.

v_call: TRBV5-1
j_call: TRBJ2-3
cdr3_aa: CASRSGRARGDTQYF

v_call: TRBV7-3
j_call: TRBJ2-3
cdr3_aa: CASSTLEGGATDTQYF

v_call: TRBV12-3/TRBV12-4
j_call: TRBJ2-1
cdr3_aa: CASMRYSYNEQFF

v_call: TRBV7-9
j_call: TRBJ2-3
cdr3_aa: CASSTRQGPDTQYF

v_call: TRBV6-1
j_call: TRBJ2-1
cdr3_aa: CASSDDGSYNEQFF

v_call: TRBV30
j_call: TRBJ2-3
cdr3_aa: CASDRSTDTQYF

v_call: TRBV7-8
j_call: TRBJ2-5
cdr3_aa: CASSPGGTTQETQYF

v_call: TRBV4-1
j_call: TRBJ2-1
cdr3_aa: CASSHETSGRTNNEQFF

v_call: TRBV7-8
j_call: TRBJ2-7
cdr3_aa: CASSHTEGRAYEQYF

v_call: TRBV11-2
j_call: TRBJ2-3
cdr3_aa: CASITTGDTQYF

v_call: TRBV30
j_call: TRBJ2-2
cdr3_aa: CAWSSTGTGELFF

v_call: TRBV11-2
j_call: TRBJ2-2
cdr3_aa: CASSPPWGELFF

v_call: TRBV13
j_call: TRBJ2-7
cdr3_aa: CASSFGDSIEQYF

v_call: TRBV20-1
j_call: TRBJ2-2
cdr3_aa: CSARPTSGGNTGELFF

v_call: TRBV7-9
j_call: TRBJ2-1
cdr3_aa: CASSLPTGPSYNEQFF

v_call: TRBV12-3/TRBV12-4
j_call: TRBJ1-5
cdr3_aa: CARSFRAPWGQGPHSNQPQHF

v_call: TRBV12-3/TRBV12-4
j_call: TRBJ2-5
cdr3_aa: CASSLGSPGTQYF

v_call: TRBV9
j_call: TRBJ2-3
cdr3_aa: CASSASGGGRTDTQYF

v_call: TRBV11-3
j_call: TRBJ2-1
cdr3_aa: CASSLGTGAGYEQFF

v_call: TRBV6-5
j_call: TRBJ2-1
cdr3_aa: CASSYPISGSPTSSYNEQFF

v_call: TRBV6-5
j_call: TRBJ2-1
cdr3_aa: CATRGEGHEQFF

v_call: TRBV5-1
j_call: TRBJ2-1
cdr3_aa: CASSFQHNEQFF

v_call: TRBV30
j_call: TRBJ1-5
cdr3_aa: CAWGDIHNQPQHF

v_call: TRBV5-1
j_call: TRBJ1-1
cdr3_aa: CASSPFEGMNTEAFF

v_call: TRBV25-1
j_call: TRBJ2-5
cdr3_aa: CASSEMGEETQYF

v_call: TRBV5-1
j_call: TRBJ2-5
cdr3_aa: CASSPGPVGPQETQYF

v_call: TRBV20-1
j_call: TRBJ2-3
cdr3_aa: CSARKPGLAGGSLVDTQYF

v_call: TRBV27
j_call: TRBJ2-7
cdr3_aa: CASRPGHQFDEQYF

v_call: TRBV13
j_call: TRBJ2-7
cdr3_aa: CASSLRYSYEQYF

v_call: TRBV7-8
j_call: TRBJ1-1
cdr3_aa: CASSLGDRMNTEAFF

v_call: TRBV6-4
j_call: TRBJ2-1
cdr3_aa: CASSLAGRYNEQFF

v_call: TRBV27
j_call: TRBJ1-1
cdr3_aa: CASSLSGILGTEAFF

v_call: TRBV12-3/TRBV12-4
j_call: TRBJ2-3
cdr3_aa: CASSRTGHTDTQYF

v_call: TRBV3-1
j_call: TRBJ1-1
cdr3_aa: CASSQDWKHMNTEAFF

v_call: TRBV13
j_call: TRBJ2-6
cdr3_aa: CASSLEGDLSLTSGANVLTF

v_call: TRBV7-9
j_call: TRBJ1-2
cdr3_aa: CASSLVTGTHVYGYTF

v_call: TRBV6-5
j_call: TRBJ2-7
cdr3_aa: CASSPGPVDSYEQYF

v_call: TRBV10-2
j_call: TRBJ1-1
cdr3_aa: CASSVMGGVVTEAFF

v_call: TRBV29-1
j_call: TRBJ1-1
cdr3_aa: CSVEGQMNTEAFF